A selection of T cell receptor beta chains follows, all from one sample in a study of shared clonotypes between healthy human individuals. The protocol was immunoSEQ multiplex PCR, while the TCRdb copy is restricted to in-frame clones and leaves out a portion. The sample has hundreds of thousands of clones, roughly 79% seen once; the top ten hold approximately 12%. Material for sequencing was PBMCs. These receptors were obtained from a woman aged 40 to 50 in good health. Some clones in this sample may be carry-over from other donors' samples. Each CDR3 is given with its conserved first and last residue.

TRBV5-1	TRBJ1-4	CASSFQDNEKLFF
TRBV30	TRBJ2-1	CAWSVRRANEQFF
TRBV19	TRBJ2-7	CASSPPRTSGRYEQYF
TRBV28	TRBJ2-2	CASSFGGKGTGELFF
TRBV7-9	TRBJ1-1	CATAGGANTEAFF
TRBV19	TRBJ2-4	CASSIHRAGGAKNIQYF
TRBV2	TRBJ1-1	CASSEVGDNTEAFF
TRBV28	TRBJ2-3	CASKSGFAGDTQYF
TRBV7-2	TRBJ1-2	CASSLGTGDYGYTF
TRBV6-6	TRBJ2-7	CASSYREGYEQYF
TRBV5-1	TRBJ2-7	CASRQGLDEQYF
TRBV28	TRBJ2-1	CASSSGLAGELGNEQFF
TRBV28	TRBJ2-2	CASRVTGQSLITGELFF
TRBV7-9	TRBJ2-4	CASSLAGLAVAKNIQYF
TRBV5-1	TRBJ2-7	CASSLERISYEQYF
TRBV5-5	TRBJ1-2	CAIRRPGVNYGYTF
TRBV4-2	TRBJ2-7	CASSPLRLDEQYF
TRBV7-3	TRBJ2-1	CASSLVLAGANEQFF